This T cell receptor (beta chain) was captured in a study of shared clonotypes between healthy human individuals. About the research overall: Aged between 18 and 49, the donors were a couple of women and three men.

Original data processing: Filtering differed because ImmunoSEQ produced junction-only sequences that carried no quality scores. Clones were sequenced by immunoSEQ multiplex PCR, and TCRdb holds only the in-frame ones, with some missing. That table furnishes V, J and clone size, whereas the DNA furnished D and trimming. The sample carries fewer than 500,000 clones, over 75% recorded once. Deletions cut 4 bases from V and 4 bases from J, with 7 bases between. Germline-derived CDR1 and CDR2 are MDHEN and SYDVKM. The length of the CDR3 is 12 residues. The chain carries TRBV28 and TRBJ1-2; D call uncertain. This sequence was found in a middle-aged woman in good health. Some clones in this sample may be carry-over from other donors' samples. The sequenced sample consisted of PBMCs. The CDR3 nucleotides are TGTGCCAGCAGTTCAAACACCTATGGCTACACCTTC. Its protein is CASSSNTYGYTF.